These T cell receptor beta chains were read from a single sample in a study of tumor-infiltrating lymphocytes in primary liver carcinoma. Each CDR3 protein is one row after TCRdb ran MiXCR on the multiplex PCR reads. Of around 210,000 distinct CDR3 sequences listed, almost 65% were seen once; the top ten hold roughly 7%. What was sequenced was peripheral blood. The receptors here all came from a woman aged 60 to 75 with primary liver carcinoma and hepatitis B virus infection. Each CDR3 is given with its conserved first and last residue. The order of the fields is clone size, D gene, V gene, J gene, CDR3 DNA, CDR3 protein. D genes are given only for firm matches. Clone size, where shown, is once, few, many, or a class for clones that have expanded.

>few|.|TRBV13|TRBJ2-5
TGTGCCAGCAGCTTAGAGTCATCAGAGACCCAGTACTTC
CASSLESSETQYF
>.|.|TRBV11-3|TRBJ1-1
TGTGTCAGCAGCTTAGATGGCAGGCCCGGGGCTGAAACTTTCTTT
CVSSLDGRPGAETFF
>.|TRBD2|TRBV29-1|TRBJ2-1
TGCAGCGCCTCTGGACTAGCGGCCCGGGAAGAGCAGTTCTTC
CSASGLAAREEQFF
>.|.|TRBV7-9|TRBJ2-2
TGTGTCAGCAGCCCCCCGCCGGGGAGAGCGAACACCGGGGAGCTGTTTTTT
CVSSPPPGRANTGELFF
>.|.|TRBV29-1|TRBJ2-3
TGCAGCGTCCTACAAGATGGCACAGATACGCAGTATTTT
CSVLQDGTDTQYF
>.|.|TRBV11-2|TRBJ2-5
TGTACCAGTAGCTTAGAGCCCGAAGAGACCCAGTACTTC
CTSSLEPEETQYF
>.|.|TRBV11-2|TRBJ2-7
TGTGCCAGCAGCGGGCGGACCCCAGGTGCGGACGTGCAGTACTTC
CASSGRTPGADVQYF
>few|.|TRBV10-3|TRBJ1-1
TGTGCCATCGTGGACGGAGGGGTCACTGAAGCTTTCTTT
CAIVDGGVTEAFF
>many|TRBD2|TRBV5-1|TRBJ2-1
TGCGCCAGCAGCCCCCAAACTTCTAGCGGGTCCTACAATGAGCAGTTCTTC
CASSPQTSSGSYNEQFF
>few|TRBD2|TRBV5-5|TRBJ2-7
TGTGCCAGCAGCTTGGAGGCGGGAGACCACGAGCAGTACTTC
CASSLEAGDHEQYF
>.|.|TRBV2|TRBJ2-6
TGTGCCAGCAGTGAGAGGACCGGTGGGGCCAACGTCCTGACTTTC
CASSERTGGANVLTF
>many|.|TRBV29-1|TRBJ1-3
TGCAGCGTTGTCGGGGGAGCCACCATATATTTT
CSVVGGATIYF
>.|TRBD2|TRBV5-6|TRBJ2-3
TGTGCCAGCAGCTTGAAGGGACTAGGATCCCAAGATACGCAGTATTTT
CASSLKGLGSQDTQYF
>.|.|TRBV6-4|TRBJ2-3
TGTGCCAGACGAAAGGAGGTCCCCAGCTCCCCGGGAAGCACAGATACGCAGTATTTT
CARRKEVPSSPGSTDTQYF
>few|TRBD1|TRBV7-9|TRBJ1-4
TGTGCCAGTAGCATCGGGACAGGGACAGAAAAACTGTTTTTT
CASSIGTGTEKLFF
>.|.|TRBV6-2/TRBV6-3|TRBJ1-2
TGTGCCTGCGGGGACGGAATTTTTACTATGAGGGATGGCTACACCTTC
CACGDGIFTMRDGYTF
>many|TRBD1|TRBV5-5|TRBJ2-1
TGTGCCACCGGGACAGGGGGATACAATGAGCAGTTCTTC
CATGTGGYNEQFF
>.|TRBD1|TRBV20-1|TRBJ2-5
TGCAGTGCTCTAGAGGGGGCTAGATCGGAGACCCAGTACTTC
CSALEGARSETQYF
>.|.|TRBV19|TRBJ1-5
TGTGCCAGTAGTATAGACAGCCGGGGCAATCAGCCCCGGCATTTT
CASSIDSRGNQPRHF
>.|.|TRBV5-1|TRBJ2-5
TGCGCCAGCACCTTCGACCAAGAGACCCAGTACTTC
CASTFDQETQYF
>.|.|TRBV5-4|TRBJ1-2
TGTGCCAGCGGCTTGGCTCCGAATTCTCCCTATGGCTACACCTTC
CASGLAPNSPYGYTF
>few|.|TRBV11-2|TRBJ1-6
TGTGCCAGCAGCTTATCAGACAATTCACGCCTCTACTTT
CASSLSDNSRLYF
>many|TRBD2|TRBV6-2/TRBV6-3|TRBJ2-7
TGTGCCAGCAGAGGACTAGTATACTACGAGCAGTACTTC
CASRGLVYYEQYF
>once|.|TRBV6-6|TRBJ1-3
TGTGCCAGCAGTTATCCCTTCCGGACAGACAGGAGCACTGGAAACACCATATATTTT
CASSYPFRTDRSTGNTIYF
>.|TRBD2|TRBV5-4|TRBJ2-7
TGTGCCAGCAGCCTACCACAGCGGGGCTCCTACGAGCAGTACTTC
CASSLPQRGSYEQYF
>many|TRBD1|TRBV6-1|TRBJ1-1
TGTGCCAGCAGTGAGACAGGGTGGACTGAAGCTTTCTTT
CASSETGWTEAFF
>.|.|TRBV11-2|TRBJ1-2
TGTGTCAGCAGCTCGGTAAGAACAGGGCGCTATGGCTACACTTTC
CVSSSVRTGRYGYTF
>few|.|TRBV30|TRBJ2-7
TGTGCCTGGAGTGTACTAATACACGAGCAGTACTTC
CAWSVLIHEQYF
>.|TRBD2|TRBV11-1|TRBJ2-1
TGTGTCACCATCTCGACTAGCGGGGCCTACAATGAGCAGTTCTTC
CVTISTSGAYNEQFF
>.|.|TRBV11-2|TRBJ2-1
TGTGCCAGCAGGTTCAGGACTGGTGGGAGCTCCTACAATGAGCAGTTCTTC
CASRFRTGGSSYNEQFF
>.|.|TRBV6-4|TRBJ2-3
TGTGCCAGCAGTTCTCGGCCTGGTTACACTGATACGCAGTATTTT
CASSSRPGYTDTQYF
>.|.|TRBV6-1|TRBJ2-7
TGTGCCAGCCGTCGCGTAGTTAACGACGAGCAGTACTTC
CASRRVVNDEQYF
>few|.|TRBV28|TRBJ1-6
TGTGCCAGCAGTTTATTCGCTCAAAATTCACCCCTCCACTTT
CASSLFAQNSPLHF
>.|.|TRBV29-1|TRBJ1-1
TGCTGCGTTGACCGGGATAGACTGAAAGCTTTCTTT
CCVDRDRLKAFF
>many|TRBD2|TRBV6-2/TRBV6-3|TRBJ2-1
TGTGCCAGCAGTTACTCAGCAAGCGGGGTCTCCTACAATGAGCAGTTCTTC
CASSYSASGVSYNEQFF
>.|.|TRBV6-1|TRBJ2-1
TGTGCCAGCAGTGTCCATACATTCAATGAGCAGCTCTTC
CASSVHTFNEQLF
>few|TRBD1|TRBV5-1|TRBJ2-7
TGCGCCAGCAGCCTCCCGGGCAGGGGGCAGTTCTCCTACGAGCAGCACTTC
CASSLPGRGQFSYEQHF
>.|.|TRBV11-2|TRBJ2-7
TGTGCAAGCAGGACCCTGACAGGGAGGATGTCCTACGAGCAGTACTTC
CASRTLTGRMSYEQYF
>.|TRBD1|TRBV4-1|TRBJ1-5
TGCGCCAGCAGCCAAGATAGGACAGGGGGTCAGCCCCAGCATTTT
CASSQDRTGGQPQHF
>.|.|TRBV11-1|TRBJ1-6
TGTGCGAGCAGGAGGGCACGGGGTCCACCCCTCCACTTT
CASRRARGPPLHF
>.|.|TRBV12-3/TRBV12-4|TRBJ1-1
TGTGCCAGCAGTTTTTCAGGGGCCGTTGAAGCTTTCTTT
CASSFSGAVEAFF
>medium-sized|TRBD1|TRBV6-2/TRBV6-3|TRBJ2-7
TGTGCCAGCAGCCCCGGGACAGGGGGCGACGAGCAGTACTTC
CASSPGTGGDEQYF
>many|TRBD1|TRBV29-1|TRBJ2-3
TGCAGCGTCGATACAGGGGGCACAGATACGCAGTATTTT
CSVDTGGTDTQYF
>.|.|TRBV12-5|TRBJ1-2
TGTGCTAGTGGTCCTTCGGGGGATGGGGGCTATGGCCACACCTTC
CASGPSGDGGYGHTF
>once|TRBD2|TRBV11-3|TRBJ2-3
TGTGCCAGCAGTCAAGCCCGCGGGAGGGGAACAGATAAGCAGTATTTT
CASSQARGRGTDKQYF
>.|.|TRBV10-3|TRBJ1-3
TGTGCCATCAGTGAATCACAGTGGGCAATCTCTGCAAACACCATATATTTT
CAISESQWAISANTIYF
>many|.|TRBV6-5|TRBJ2-7
TGTGCCAGCAGTCCCTCGGGCCAAACTCAAGGAGAGCAGTACTTC
CASSPSGQTQGEQYF
>.|.|TRBV18|TRBJ2-7
TGTGCCAGCTCACTAGGGGGTTTCTCCTACGAGCAGTACTTC
CASSLGGFSYEQYF
>.|TRBD2|TRBV6-5|TRBJ2-3
TGTGCCAGCAGGTTGAGCGGGAGGATTATCGATACGCAGTATTTT
CASRLSGRIIDTQYF
>.|TRBD2|TRBV6-6|TRBJ2-3
TGTACCAGCAGTTACTCCGGTGCGGGGGGTACAGATACACAGTATTTT
CTSSYSGAGGTDTQYF
>few|TRBD1|TRBV28|TRBJ1-2
TGTGCCAGCAGTTTGGAGGGGGCTTATGGCTACACCTTC
CASSLEGAYGYTF